Listed below are T cell receptor beta chains from one sample, sequenced in a study of T cells after yellow fever vaccination. TCRdb passed the 5' RACE reads through MiXCR, listing each CDR3 protein once. This table has around 72,000 distinct CDR3 sequences, about 7.7% appearing once. The sequencing used CD8+ T cells sorted from PBMCs, collected about 10 days after the first yellow fever vaccination. The source of these receptors is a man aged 18-30 years who received the YFV17D yellow fever vaccine. The CDR3 runs from the conserved cysteine through the conserved F or W. The order of the fields is J gene, D gene, CDR3 length, clone size, V gene, CDR3 protein, CDR3 DNA. A D gene is named only where the DNA matches it firmly. Clone size is not always given. Where it is, it says once, few, many or a class for expanded clones.

>TRBJ1-6|NA|13|NA|TRBV27
CASSPTSNSPLHF
TGTGCCAGCAGTCCGACAAGTAATTCACCCCTCCACTTT
>TRBJ2-1|NA|13|many|TRBV28
CASSPLPGHEQFF
TGTGCCAGCAGTCCCCTCCCGGGCCATGAGCAGTTCTTC
>TRBJ2-5|NA|15|many|TRBV9
CASSVGRRYQETQYF
TGTGCCAGCAGCGTAGGTCGCCGTTACCAAGAGACCCAGTACTTC
>TRBJ1-1|NA|14|many|TRBV9
CASSVESMNTEAFF
TGTGCCAGCAGCGTAGAGAGTATGAACACTGAAGCTTTCTTT
>TRBJ1-5|NA|16|many|TRBV5-1
CASSLGPGYSNQPQHF
TGCGCCAGCAGCTTGGGCCCAGGATATAGCAATCAGCCCCAGCATTTT
>TRBJ2-5|NA|14|many|TRBV7-2
CASSLVTVAETQYF
TGTGCCAGCAGCTTAGTGACGGTTGCAGAGACCCAGTACTTC
>TRBJ2-1|NA|14|few|TRBV9
CASSLKGYNEMQFF
TGTGCCAGCAGCCTTAAAGGGTACAATGAGATGCAGTTCTTC
>TRBJ2-1|NA|14|many|TRBV2
CASSGPGRSNEQFF
TGTGCCAGCAGTGGGCCAGGGAGAAGCAATGAGCAGTTCTTC
>TRBJ2-7|NA|15|many|TRBV4-3
CASSEGPGHNYEQYF
TGCGCCAGCAGCGAGGGCCCGGGACATAACTACGAGCAGTACTTC
>TRBJ2-3|NA|15|many|TRBV7-9
CASSTPSLSTDTQYF
TGTGCCAGCAGCACGCCTAGCCTAAGCACAGATACGCAGTATTTT
>TRBJ2-1|NA|14|many|TRBV18
CASSPGEGAVEQFF
TGTGCCAGCTCTCCGGGGGAGGGGGCAGTTGAGCAGTTCTTC
>TRBJ2-1|NA|10|many|TRBV7-9
CASSPNEQFF
TGTGCCAGCAGCCCCAACGAGCAGTTCTTC
>TRBJ2-2|TRBD2|17|many|TRBV6-5
CASSYSRLASNTGELFF
TGTGCCAGCAGTTACTCCCGACTAGCGTCGAACACCGGGGAGCTGTTTTTT
>TRBJ2-2|NA|13|many|TRBV12-3/TRBV12-4
CAGGTANTGELFF
TGTGCAGGGGGGACCGCGAACACCGGGGAGCTGTTTTTT
>TRBJ2-7|TRBD2|13|many|TRBV12-3/TRBV12-4
CASRGGVSYEQYF
TGTGCCAGCAGGGGGGGGGTCTCCTACGAGCAGTACTTC
>TRBJ1-6|NA|17|many|TRBV3-1
CASSQDPGYSYNSPLHF
TGTGCCAGCAGCCAAGATCCAGGGTACTCCTATAATTCACCCCTCCACTTT
>TRBJ1-4|NA|16|NA|TRBV5-6
CASSPGGLSGSEKLFF
TGTGCCAGCAGCCCAGGAGGACTGAGCGGGTCTGAAAAACTGTTTTTT
>TRBJ2-5|TRBD2|15|many|TRBV7-9
CASNQAGGVAETQYF
TGTGCCAGCAACCAAGCGGGGGGAGTGGCAGAGACCCAGTACTTC
>TRBJ2-5|TRBD1|14|many|TRBV25-1
CASSEQGASETQYF
TGTGCCAGCAGTGAACAGGGGGCATCGGAGACCCAGTACTTC
>TRBJ1-2|NA|16|many|TRBV12-3/TRBV12-4
CASSPSPGLLLYGYTF
TGTGCCAGCAGTCCGAGCCCGGGACTCCTCCTATATGGCTACACCTTC
>TRBJ2-7|TRBD2|18|many|TRBV4-2
CASSQDLYRGGTSYEQYF
TGTGCCAGCAGCCAAGATCTTTATCGCGGGGGTACCTCCTACGAGCAGTACTTC
>TRBJ1-1|NA|13|many|TRBV7-2
CASSPTGGPEAFF
TGTGCCAGCAGCCCTACAGGTGGCCCTGAAGCTTTCTTT
>TRBJ2-3|TRBD2|16|many|TRBV6-5
CASSLTSGGTTDTQYF
TGTGCCAGCAGCCTCACTAGCGGGGGGACCACAGATACGCAGTATTTT
>TRBJ2-3|NA|14|many|TRBV20-1
CSARDDQGTDTQYF
TGCAGTGCTAGAGATGATCAGGGTACAGATACGCAGTATTTT
>TRBJ2-1|NA|15|few|TRBV7-3
CASSPGDAGDNEQFF
TGTGCCAGCAGCCCCGGGGATGCAGGGGACAATGAGCAGTTCTTC
>TRBJ1-6|NA|18|NA|TRBV21-1
CARLNRDSTDSYNSPLHF
TGTGCCAGATTAAACCGGGACTCCACGGACTCCTATAATTCACCCCTCCACTTT
>TRBJ1-2|NA|14|few|TRBV4-2
CASSPDTFNYGYTF
TGTGCCAGCAGCCCCGACACCTTTAACTATGGCTACACCTTC
>TRBJ2-7|NA|14|many|TRBV7-9
CASNHGRGANEQYF
TGTGCCAGCAACCACGGACGGGGGGCCAACGAGCAGTACTTC
>TRBJ1-1|TRBD1|14|many|TRBV12-3/TRBV12-4
CASSLTGGRAEAFF
TGTGCCAGCAGTTTAACAGGGGGTAGGGCTGAAGCTTTCTTT
>TRBJ2-7|TRBD2|16|few|TRBV5-4
CASSSESGDGGYEQYF
TGTGCCAGCAGCTCCGAAAGCGGGGACGGCGGGTACGAGCAGTACTTC
>TRBJ2-1|NA|12|many|TRBV6-6
CASSLKLWEQFF
TGTGCCAGCAGTTTAAAGCTTTGGGAGCAGTTCTTC
>TRBJ2-1|TRBD2|16|many|TRBV29-1
CSVEEPRRGDHNEQFF
TGCAGCGTTGAAGAACCCCGGCGGGGGGACCACAATGAGCAGTTCTTC
>TRBJ2-5|NA|18|NA|TRBV11-1
CASSFKPPSSARVWTQYF
TGTGCCAGCAGCTTTAAGCCCCCCTCCTCGGCGAGGGTGTGGACCCAGTACTTC
>TRBJ2-1|NA|18|few|TRBV5-1
CASSSPRVGAVTYNEQFF
TGCGCCAGCAGCTCCCCCCGGGTGGGGGCAGTAACCTACAATGAGCAGTTCTTC
>TRBJ2-5|NA|13|few|TRBV7-9
CASSTPARETQYF
TGTGCCAGCAGTACCCCAGCCCGAGAGACCCAGTACTTC
>TRBJ1-1|NA|14|NA|TRBV7-2
CASSGGRDNTEAFF
TGTGCCAGCAGCGGCGGGAGGGACAACACTGAAGCTTTCTTT
>TRBJ2-7|NA|16|NA|TRBV23-1
CASSQPSVKGLHEQYF
TGCGCCAGCAGTCAACCGTCGGTTAAAGGTCTCCACGAGCAGTACTTC
>TRBJ2-1|NA|16|many|TRBV7-3
CASSTRGGVSYNEQFF
TGTGCCAGCAGCACTAGGGGGGGGGTTTCCTACAATGAGCAGTTCTTC
>TRBJ1-4|NA|16|many|TRBV27
CASSLAAYATNEKLFF
TGTGCCAGCAGTTTGGCGGCCTATGCAACTAATGAAAAACTGTTTTTT
>TRBJ2-5|TRBD2|16|few|TRBV20-1
CSAKLLAGAFQETQYF
TGCAGTGCTAAATTACTAGCGGGGGCCTTCCAAGAGACCCAGTACTTC
>TRBJ2-1|TRBD2|17|few|TRBV6-5
CASSYSSGLVSYNEQFF
TGTGCCAGCAGTTACTCTAGCGGACTAGTGTCCTACAATGAGCAGTTCTTC
>TRBJ2-7|TRBD1|15|many|TRBV5-1
CASSAGQGSHYEQYF
TGCGCCAGCAGCGCGGGACAGGGGTCCCACTACGAGCAGTACTTC
>TRBJ2-1|NA|15|few|TRBV5-4
CASSPRKGGRNEQFF
TGTGCCAGCAGCCCCAGGAAAGGCGGTCGCAATGAGCAGTTCTTC
>TRBJ2-3|TRBD2|16|many|TRBV7-9
CASSLMLAASTDTQYF
TGTGCCAGCAGCTTAATGCTAGCGGCTAGCACAGATACGCAGTATTTT
>TRBJ2-2|TRBD2|15|many|TRBV20-1
CSARDPGGVTGELFF
TGCAGTGCTAGAGATCCCGGGGGGGTGACCGGGGAGCTGTTTTTT
>TRBJ1-4|NA|15|few|TRBV7-9
CASSLAVPSPGKLFF
TGTGCCAGCAGCTTAGCGGTGCCCTCCCCCGGAAAACTGTTTTTT
>TRBJ1-1|NA|15|few|TRBV10-3
CAISDPMRGNTEAFF
TGTGCCATCAGTGACCCGATGAGGGGGAACACTGAAGCTTTCTTT
>TRBJ1-1|NA|14|many|TRBV5-4
CASSFGGSDTEAFF
TGTGCCAGCAGCTTTGGGGGCAGTGACACTGAAGCTTTCTTT
>TRBJ2-5|TRBD2|17|NA|TRBV6-2/TRBV6-3
CASSYPIGSGEQETQYF
TGTGCCAGCAGTTACCCTATCGGTAGCGGGGAGCAAGAGACCCAGTACTTC
>TRBJ1-2|NA|16|medium-sized|TRBV12-3/TRBV12-4
CASSPTGPQTYYGYTF
TGTGCCAGCAGTCCAACCGGGCCTCAGACCTACTATGGCTACACCTTC
>TRBJ2-7|NA|14|many|TRBV12-3/TRBV12-4
CASSSSTGFYEQYF
TGTGCCAGCAGTTCCTCGACAGGCTTCTACGAGCAGTACTTC